A single T cell receptor (beta chain) is shown here with its context. Its antigen remains unidentified. At least two post-ART and at least one pre-ART PBMC sample were available for each donor. None of the participants with HIV were treated outside the United States. Every sample had roughly 0.95-11 million cryopreserved PBMC in it before DNA extraction. Investigators performed immunoSEQ version v3.0 at survey level. Using immunoSEQ multiplex PCR, the repertoire was profiled, and TCRdb retains in-frame clones only, with some absent. The table lists some 14,000 clones, over 80% of them singletons. This record comes from a study of long-term antiretroviral therapy in people with HIV. CDR1 and CDR2 (germline): LGHNA, YSLEER. V dropped 2 bases and J dropped 2 bases, with 8 bases sitting between them. This CDR3 comprises 14 residues. Study-wide results and caveats: ART preceded a rise in diversity that nonetheless stayed lower than in transplant donor controls.

This rearrangement joins TRBV4-3 to TRBJ2-3, with no clear D. This sequence was found in a middle-aged woman with HIV. The sequencing here drew on unsorted PBMCs, taken 1.8 years before starting antiretroviral therapy. CDR3 sequence (DNA): TGCGCCAGCAGCCAAACCCCCGTCACAGATACGCAGTATTTT. This codes for CASSQTPVTDTQYF.